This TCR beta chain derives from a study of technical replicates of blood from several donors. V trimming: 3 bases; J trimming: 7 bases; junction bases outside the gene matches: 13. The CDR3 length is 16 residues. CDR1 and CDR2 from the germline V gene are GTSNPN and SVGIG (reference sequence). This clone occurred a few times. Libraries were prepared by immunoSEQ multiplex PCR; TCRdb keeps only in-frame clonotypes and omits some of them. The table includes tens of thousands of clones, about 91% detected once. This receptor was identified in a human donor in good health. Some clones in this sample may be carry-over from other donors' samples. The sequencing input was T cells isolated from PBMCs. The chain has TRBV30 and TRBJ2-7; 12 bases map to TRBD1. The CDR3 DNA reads TGTGCCTGGAGCTTCGGGACAGGGGGCGAACTCCGGGAGCAGTACTTC. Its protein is CAWSFGTGGELREQYF.